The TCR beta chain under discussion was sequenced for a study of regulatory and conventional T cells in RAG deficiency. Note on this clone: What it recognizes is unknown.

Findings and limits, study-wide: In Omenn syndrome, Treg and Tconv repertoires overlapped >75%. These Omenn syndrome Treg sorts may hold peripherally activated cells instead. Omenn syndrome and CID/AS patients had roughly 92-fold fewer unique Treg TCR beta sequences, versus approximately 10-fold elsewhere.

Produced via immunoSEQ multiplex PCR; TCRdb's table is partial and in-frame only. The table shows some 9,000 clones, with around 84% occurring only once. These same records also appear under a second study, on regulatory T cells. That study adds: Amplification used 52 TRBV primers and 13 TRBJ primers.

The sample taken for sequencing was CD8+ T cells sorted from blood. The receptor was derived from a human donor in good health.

Here the CDR3 reads CASSLGRARARPEEGAFF. Here the CDR3 DNA reads TGTGCCAGCAGCTTAGGCCGGGCCAGGGCCCGACCTGAAGAAGGAGCTTTCTTT. J is TRBJ1-1 and V is TRBV13; D perhaps matches TRBD1 (5 bases). Germline-derived CDR1 and CDR2 are PRHDT and FYEKMQ (reference sequence). The CDR3 is 18 residues long. V was pared by 0 bases and J by 10 bases, with 27 bases between.